The rows below give T cell receptor beta chains drawn from one sample of a study of blood T cell repertoires in COVID-19. The table came from immunoSEQ multiplex PCR; TCRdb's copy has only in-frame clones and leaves some out. Of around 150,000 clones in the sample, almost 80% were seen once. Source material: peripheral blood. Receptors were obtained from a man aged 55 to 70 who had recovered from COVID-19. CDR3s include the opening cysteine and the closing phenylalanine or tryptophan. A D gene is named only where the DNA matches it firmly. The listing skips clone size in some rows; elsewhere it reads once, few, many or a size class.

>NA|TRBJ2-6|TRBD1|TRBV2
CASSAGTGVGSGANVLTF
TGTGCCAGCAGTGCCGGGACAGGGGTGGGATCTGGGGCCAACGTCCTGACTTTC
>NA|TRBJ1-2|NA|TRBV28
CASRAPLGGYGYTF
TGTGCCAGCAGGGCCCCCCTAGGGGGCTATGGCTACACCTTC
>NA|TRBJ2-7|NA|TRBV11-2
CASSTRVIYEQYF
TGTGCCAGCAGCACCAGGGTCATCTACGAGCAGTACTTC
>NA|TRBJ1-2|TRBD1|TRBV7-2
CASNPGTGGGYGYTF
TGTGCCAGCAACCCTGGGACAGGGGGCGGCTATGGCTACACCTTC
>NA|TRBJ2-3|TRBD2|TRBV4-1
CASSLGLAGPSTDTQYF
TGCGCCAGCAGCCTTGGACTAGCGGGCCCAAGCACAGATACGCAGTATTTT
>NA|TRBJ2-3|TRBD2|TRBV7-2
CASSLERGGRDTQYF
TGTGCCAGCAGCTTAGAACGGGGGGGAAGGGATACGCAGTATTTT
>NA|TRBJ2-2|NA|TRBV6-1
CASSAFPGSNTGELFF
TGTGCCAGCAGTGCGTTTCCGGGATCGAACACCGGGGAGCTGTTTTTT
>NA|TRBJ2-5|NA|TRBV5-1
CASSSTPAQETQYF
TGCGCCAGCAGCTCGACACCTGCCCAAGAGACCCAGTACTTC
>NA|TRBJ1-1|NA|TRBV6-5
CASSYLGGRTNTEAFF
TGTGCCAGCAGTTACTTAGGGGGACGGACGAACACTGAAGCTTTCTTT
>NA|TRBJ2-2|TRBD2|TRBV11-2
CASSLPSGRQAGELFF
TGTGCCAGCAGCTTACCCAGCGGGAGACAAGCCGGGGAGCTGTTTTTT
>many|TRBJ1-2|NA|TRBV9
CASSVDAGVGGYTF
TGTGCCAGCAGCGTAGACGCGGGGGTCGGTGGCTACACCTTC
>NA|TRBJ1-4|NA|TRBV10-3
CAISPGTNEKLFF
TGTGCCATCAGCCCAGGGACTAATGAAAAACTGTTTTTT
>NA|TRBJ1-2|TRBD1|TRBV5-4
CASSLWGTGAARGYTF
TGTGCCAGCAGCTTGTGGGGAACAGGGGCGGCAAGAGGCTACACCTTC
>NA|TRBJ2-3|NA|TRBV9
CASSPRGDMVVDTQYF
TGTGCCAGCAGCCCCAGAGGGGACATGGTCGTAGATACGCAGTATTTT
>NA|TRBJ2-5|TRBD2|TRBV10-2
CASSMRGGGETQYF
TGCGCCAGCAGTATGCGGGGGGGCGGGGAGACCCAGTACTTC
>few|TRBJ1-2|NA|TRBV5-1
CASSPRRQTNYGYTF
TGCGCCAGCAGCCCCCGTAGACAGACTAACTATGGCTACACCTTC
>few|TRBJ1-4|TRBD1|TRBV15
CATSRGEGQVLFF
TGTGCCACCAGCAGAGGGGAAGGACAGGTCCTGTTTTTT
>NA|TRBJ1-4|NA|TRBV4-3
CASSQEEGTTNEKLFF
TGCGCCAGCAGCCAGGAAGAGGGAACAACTAATGAAAAACTGTTTTTT
>NA|TRBJ1-2|NA|TRBV28
CASRRQSNYGYTF
TGTGCCAGCAGGAGACAGTCTAACTATGGCTACACCTTC
>NA|TRBJ2-3|NA|TRBV24-1
CATSDLRTETIPLQYF
TGTGCCACCAGTGATCTTCGGACAGAGACGATACCTCTACAGTATTTT
>NA|TRBJ2-5|TRBD2|TRBV15
CATSLGGTRETQYF
TGTGCCACCAGTTTGGGGGGGACCCGGGAGACCCAGTACTTC
>NA|TRBJ1-5|TRBD1|TRBV4-3
CASSQDRTGQQPQHF
TGCGCCAGCAGCCAAGATAGGACAGGTCAGCAGCCCCAGCATTTT
>few|TRBJ2-1|NA|TRBV7-8
CASSPFSGEQFF
TGTGCCAGCAGCCCTTTCAGCGGTGAGCAGTTCTTC
>NA|TRBJ1-1|NA|TRBV4-3
CASRDVEGSTTEAFF
TGCGCCAGCAGGGACGTGGAGGGCAGCACCACTGAAGCTTTCTTT
>NA|TRBJ1-4|NA|TRBV10-3
CAIRQGPNEKLFF
TGTGCCATCAGACAGGGACCTAATGAAAAACTGTTTTTT
>NA|TRBJ1-1|NA|TRBV30
CAWSETMNTEAFF
TGTGCCTGGAGTGAAACTATGAACACTGAAGCTTTCTTT
>once|TRBJ2-1|NA|TRBV7-2
CASSPNLYEQFF
TGTGCCAGCAGCCCCAATTTGTATGAGCAGTTCTTC
>few|TRBJ2-7|TRBD1|TRBV6-6
CASSGDSARSEQYF
TGTGCCAGCAGTGGGGACAGCGCCCGGTCTGAGCAGTACTTC
>NA|TRBJ2-5|NA|TRBV19
CASSSPRTAEETQYF
TGTGCCAGTAGTTCCCCTAGGACAGCTGAAGAGACCCAGTACTTC
>few|TRBJ1-1|NA|TRBV5-1
CASRPPGNTEAFF
TGCGCCAGCAGACCCCCGGGGAACACTGAAGCTTTCTTT
>NA|TRBJ2-1|TRBD1|TRBV19
CASDPGQAITNEQFF
TGTGCCTCCGATCCGGGACAGGCGATCACCAATGAGCAGTTCTTC
>NA|TRBJ2-7|TRBD1|TRBV5-6
CASSLGWTGFYEQYF
TGTGCCAGCAGCTTGGGATGGACAGGGTTCTACGAGCAGTACTTC
>NA|TRBJ1-3|NA|TRBV9
CASSVGGGNTIYF
TGTGCCAGCAGCGTAGGAGGGGGAAACACCATATATTTT
>NA|TRBJ1-2|NA|TRBV30
CAWNTGFYGYTF
TGTGCCTGGAATACAGGCTTCTATGGCTACACCTTC
>NA|TRBJ1-5|NA|TRBV28
CASSLTGSSNQPQHF
TGTGCCAGCAGTTTGACAGGTTCGAGCAATCAGCCCCAGCATTTT
>NA|TRBJ2-7|NA|TRBV25-1
CASSERRSYEQYF
TGTGCCAGCAGTGAAAGGAGGTCCTACGAGCAGTACTTC
>NA|TRBJ2-7|NA|TRBV7-2
CASSQSASREQYF
TGTGCCAGCAGCCAATCCGCTTCGCGCGAGCAGTACTTC